Reported below is one T cell receptor beta chain. Its specificity is unknown. Researchers isolated CD4+ T cells once approximately ten days of culture had elapsed. PCR-confirmed SARS-CoV-2 infection occurred in the person between March and December 2020. Each participant was administered two doses of either the BNT162b2 or the mRNA-1273 vaccine. On days 3 and 7, fresh IL-2 medium replaced half the medium. Method: immunoSEQ multiplex PCR; TCRdb's copy keeps in-frame clones and lacks some. Of around 50,000 clones in the sample, around 70% were seen once. The germline gives CDR1 LNHDA, CDR2 SQIVND (reference sequence). The CDR3 length is 14 residues. Between the trimmed V and J ends, which lost 5 bases and 6 bases, there was a span of 14 bases. The data derive from a study of vaccination effects on CD4 cells after COVID-19. Overall study results and limits: Few convalescent patients were included, and no early post-infection timepoints were sampled.

The receptor was isolated from a human donor who had a prior SARS-CoV-2 infection. The chain uses TRBV19 and TRBJ2-1; D call uncertain. The sample was CD4+ T cells from PBMCs cultured without peptide, taken after COVID-19 vaccination. This CDR3 is CASSRSLTGNEQFF. As DNA, the CDR3 is TGTGCCAGTAGTCGGTCCCTAACGGGCAATGAGCAGTTCTTC.